This is a list of T cell receptor beta chains from one sample in a study of spatial heterogeneity in lung cancer. TCRdb reprocessed the 5' RACE reads with MiXCR, giving one entry per CDR3 protein. Here the sample spans about 15,000 distinct CDR3 sequences, roughly 6.5% being singletons. The specimen comprised PBMCs, sampled at follow-up. These receptors originate from a male donor with early-stage non-small cell lung cancer. CDR3s include the opening cysteine and the closing phenylalanine or tryptophan. Each record gives: V gene, J gene, clone size, D gene, CDR3 protein, CDR3 DNA. D genes are given only for firm matches. The size entry is marked missing in some rows and otherwise reads once, few, many or a size class.

>TRBV5-1|TRBJ2-3|many|TRBD2
CASSILAGAADTQYF
TGCGCCAGCAGCATACTAGCGGGAGCCGCAGATACGCAGTATTTT
>TRBV4-3|TRBJ2-4|many|TRBD1
CASSRTSGTEGNIQYF
TGCGCCAGCAGCCGAACTTCCGGGACAGAGGGAAACATTCAGTACTTC
>TRBV12-3/TRBV12-4|TRBJ2-3|NA|NA
CASSRIAGLTDTQYF
TGTGCCAGCAGCCGAATAGCTGGGCTCACAGATACGCAGTATTTT
>TRBV28|TRBJ2-7|many|TRBD1
CASSPIGQGASYEQYF
TGTGCCAGCAGCCCCATAGGACAGGGCGCTTCCTACGAGCAGTACTTC
>TRBV20-1|TRBJ2-2|many|TRBD1
CSSRQGAGELFF
TGCAGTTCGAGACAGGGGGCCGGGGAGCTGTTTTTT
>TRBV28|TRBJ2-7|many|TRBD2
CPITKIGWTSGSGF
TGTCCCATCACAAAAATCGGCTGGACTAGCGGGAGCGGCTTC
>TRBV12-3/TRBV12-4|TRBJ1-1|many|TRBD1
CASSPDRGWDTEAFF
TGTGCCAGCAGCCCCGACAGGGGTTGGGACACTGAAGCTTTCTTT
>TRBV5-1|TRBJ2-7|many|NA
CASSLDPGSDEQYF
TGCGCCAGCAGCTTGGATCCAGGGTCGGACGAGCAGTACTTC
>TRBV5-1|TRBJ2-1|many|NA
CASSPQGIGHNEQFF
TGCGCCAGCAGCCCTCAGGGGATTGGGCACAATGAGCAGTTCTTC
>TRBV5-1|TRBJ2-3|NA|NA
CASSLGDTQYF
TGTGCCAGCAGCTTGGGGGATACGCAGTATTTT
>TRBV10-2|TRBJ2-7|many|NA
CASLLSRERSDEQYF
TGCGCCAGCCTTCTTAGCAGGGAGAGGAGCGACGAGCAGTACTTC
>TRBV5-1|TRBJ2-4|many|NA
CASSLEAIAAGIQYF
TGCGCCAGCAGCTTGGAAGCGATTGCGGCTGGAATTCAGTACTTC
>TRBV7-2|TRBJ1-2|many|NA
CASSLERSNYGYTF
TGTGCCAGCAGCTTAGAGCGATCCAACTATGGCTACACCTTC
>TRBV2|TRBJ1-5|many|NA
CASSVHGSQHF
TGTGCCAGCAGTGTTCACGGGTCCCAGCATTTT
>TRBV7-8|TRBJ1-1|many|NA
CASSLRGRGTEAFF
TGTGCCAGCAGCTTAAGGGGACGTGGCACTGAAGCTTTCTTT
>TRBV18|TRBJ2-6|NA|NA
CASFSGANVLTF
TGTGCCAGTTTCTCTGGGGCCAACGTCCTGACTTTC
>TRBV4-1|TRBJ1-5|many|NA
CASSRRTAASNQPQHF
TGCGCCAGCAGCCGGAGGACAGCAGCGAGCAATCAGCCCCAGCATTTT
>TRBV4-1|TRBJ2-3|many|NA
CASSQGDGSSTDTQYF
TGCGCCAGCAGCCAAGGGGACGGTTCTAGCACAGATACGCAGTATTTT
>TRBV6-1|TRBJ2-3|NA|TRBD2
CAVVAGGTDTQYF
TGTGCCGTTGTAGCGGGGGGCACAGATACGCAGTATTTT
>TRBV7-2|TRBJ2-6|medium-sized|TRBD1
CASLPGQGNSGANVLTF
TGTGCCAGCTTGCCCGGACAGGGAAACTCTGGGGCCAACGTCCTGACTTTC
>TRBV24-1|TRBJ2-1|many|TRBD2
CATSEGPSGGNEQFF
TGTGCCACCAGTGAGGGGCCTAGCGGGGGCAATGAGCAGTTCTTC
>TRBV6-5|TRBJ2-3|NA|TRBD2
CASSYSGLAGADTQYF
TGTGCCAGCAGTTACTCAGGACTAGCGGGAGCAGATACGCAGTATTTT
>TRBV15|TRBJ2-2|many|TRBD1
CATSLRTGDTGELFF
TGTGCCACCAGCCTACGGACAGGGGATACCGGGGAGCTGTTTTTT
>TRBV12-3/TRBV12-4|TRBJ1-1|medium-sized|TRBD1
CASRGQGTNTEAFF
TGTGCCAGCAGGGGACAGGGGACAAACACTGAAGCTTTCTTT
>TRBV14|TRBJ2-7|many|TRBD1
CASSQIETGGFYEQYF
TGTGCCAGCAGCCAAATTGAGACAGGGGGCTTCTACGAGCAGTACTTC
>TRBV3-1|TRBJ2-1|many|TRBD1
CASSRGQGDEQFF
TGTGCCAGCAGCAGGGGACAGGGCGATGAGCAGTTCTTC
>TRBV5-1|TRBJ2-7|many|TRBD2
CARHSAGLGYEQYF
TGCGCCCGCCACTCAGCGGGGTTGGGCTACGAGCAGTACTTC
>TRBV6-5|TRBJ2-1|many|NA
CASSSPYNEQFF
TGTGCCAGCAGCTCCCCCTACAATGAGCAGTTCTTC
>TRBV12-3/TRBV12-4|TRBJ1-1|many|NA
CASSFGLNTEAFF
TGTGCCAGCAGTTTTGGCCTCAACACTGAAGCTTTCTTT
>TRBV10-3|TRBJ1-2|many|NA
CAIRPAGLPRDYGYTF
TGTGCCATCAGGCCCGCCGGGCTCCCCCGGGACTATGGCTACACCTTC
>TRBV6-2/TRBV6-3|TRBJ2-5|few|TRBD2
CASSYGASGSTQETQYF
TGTGCCAGCAGTTACGGGGCTAGCGGGTCAACGCAAGAGACCCAGTACTTC
>TRBV28|TRBJ2-5|NA|NA
CASSLGNPKETQYF
TGTGCCAGCAGTTTAGGGAACCCTAAAGAGACCCAGTACTTC
>TRBV6-2/TRBV6-3|TRBJ2-2|many|TRBD2
CASSYGTSGSAGELFF
TGTGCCAGCAGTTACGGGACTAGCGGGAGTGCCGGGGAGCTGTTTTTT
>TRBV6-1|TRBJ2-4|many|TRBD2
CASSERGGRLAKNIQYF
TGTGCCAGCAGTGAACGCGGGGGGCGCCTAGCCAAAAACATTCAGTACTTC
>TRBV5-1|TRBJ2-1|many|TRBD1
CASSPGTGGGRGQFF
TGCGCCAGCAGCCCTGGGACAGGGGGTGGCAGAGGGCAGTTCTTC
>TRBV12-3/TRBV12-4|TRBJ2-1|NA|TRBD2
CASKELASRRYNEQFF
TGTGCCAGCAAAGAACTAGCGTCGAGAAGATACAATGAGCAGTTCTTC
>TRBV12-3/TRBV12-4|TRBJ1-6|NA|NA
CASSFRSPYNSPLHF
TGTGCCAGCAGTTTCCGCAGCCCCTATAATTCACCCCTCCACTTT
>TRBV5-6|TRBJ2-3|once|TRBD2
CASSLATLAGFTDTQYF
TGTGCCAGCAGCTTGGCTACACTAGCGGGGTTCACAGATACGCAGTATTTT
>TRBV28|TRBJ2-1|many|TRBD1
CASSPSQGAGNEQFF
TGTGCCAGCAGCCCAAGCCAGGGGGCTGGCAATGAGCAGTTCTTC
>TRBV28|TRBJ2-3|many|NA
CASSLTRGGDTQYF
TGTGCCAGCAGTCTCACTAGGGGGGGGGATACGCAGTATTTT